A single sample is the source of the 7 T cell receptor beta chains below, sequenced in a study of identical twins. TCRdb recomputed calls from the 5' RACE reads with MiXCR, one row per CDR3 protein. The sample records 240,000 or so distinct CDR3 sequences, about 13% being singletons. This sample also belongs to another study, concerning yellow fever vaccine responses in identical twins.

The specimen was memory (CD45RO+) T cells sorted from blood. These TCRs come from a woman aged 18-35 years in good health.

The chain carries TRBV7-3 and TRBJ2-3, with a weak D call TRBD2 (6 bases). Germline CDR1 is SGHTA and CDR2 is FQGTGA. CDR3 length equals 20 residues. The V end lost 1 base, the J end lost 3 bases, and 26 bases lay between the germline ends. The CDR3 sequence: CASSLKALSLQDGRTDTQYF. The DNA for the CDR3 is TGTGCCAGCAGCTTAAAAGCACTTTCTTTGCAAGATGGGAGGACAGATACGCAGTATTTT.

The rearrangement links TRBV6-2 or TRBV6-3 to TRBJ2-5; D assignment may be TRBD1 or TRBD2 (5 bases each). CDR1 and CDR2 (germline): MNHEY, SVGEGT. Between the trimmed V and J ends, which lost 3 bases and 7 bases, there was a span of 15 bases. This CDR3 is 14 amino acids long. The CDR3 here is CASSYFAERGTQYF. For the CDR3, the DNA is TGTGCCAGCAGTTATTTCGCCGAGAGGGGGACCCAGTACTTC.

This clonotype was observed many times. This chain links TRBV6-5 with TRBJ1-2; D may be TRBD1 (5 bases). Per germline, CDR1 MNHEY and CDR2 SVGAGI. The length of the CDR3 is 14 residues. V lost 0 bases to trimming and J lost 8 bases, with 13 bases between them. The chain's CDR3 is CASSYSSGSLGYTF. The CDR3 DNA is TGTGCCAGCAGTTACTCCTCAGGGTCGCTCGGCTACACCTTC.

In this sample, this clonotype turned up many times. The V and J genes are TRBV12-3 or TRBV12-4 and TRBJ2-7, with 7 bases aligning to TRBD2. The CDR3 is 14 amino acids. J gave up 5 bases and V 1 base, and 5 bases lay outside the gene matches. The CDR3 region has the DNA TGTGCCAGCAGTTTAGGGGGAGGGATCGACGAGCAGTACTTC. Its protein is CASSLGGGIDEQYF.

This clonotype showed up many times. In DNA form, the CDR3 reads TGTGCCAGCAGTGCCAGTGGCTATGGCTACACCTTC. It encodes CASSASGYGYTF. V gene TRBV2 combines with J gene TRBJ1-2, with D hard to call. V shed 4 bases and J shed 4 bases, with 7 bases lying between them. CDR1 SNHLY and CDR2 FYNNEI come from the germline V gene. The CDR3 consists of 12 residues.

Many counts were recorded for this clonotype. The CDR3 spells CASSTRDFYEQYF. The CDR3 bases are TGCGCCAGCAGCACTCGGGACTTCTACGAGCAGTACTTC. The V gene is TRBV5-1, the J gene TRBJ2-7; TRBD2 might be the D (6 bases). The CDR3 consists of 13 residues. Germline V gives CDR1 SGHRS, CDR2 YFSETQ. V lost 4 bases and J 3 bases, leaving 11 bases between the germline ends.

This clonotype has ten or more counts. This rearrangement joins TRBV2 to TRBJ2-5; D gene uncertain. The CDR3 contains 13 residues. Deletions cut 7 bases from V and 0 bases from J, with 9 bases between. From germline, CDR1 is SNHLY and CDR2 FYNNEI. The CDR3 is CASKTAYQETQYF. For the CDR3, the DNA is TGTGCCAGCAAGACTGCGTACCAAGAGACCCAGTACTTC. The full variable domain, in which reference TRBV2 and TRBJ2-5 provide the parts outside the CDR3, is EPEVTQTPSHQVTQMGQEVILRCVPISNHLYFYWYRQILGQKVEFLVSFYNNEISEKSEIFDDQFSVERPDGSNFTLKIRSTKLEDSAMYFCASKTAYQETQYFGPGTRLLVL.